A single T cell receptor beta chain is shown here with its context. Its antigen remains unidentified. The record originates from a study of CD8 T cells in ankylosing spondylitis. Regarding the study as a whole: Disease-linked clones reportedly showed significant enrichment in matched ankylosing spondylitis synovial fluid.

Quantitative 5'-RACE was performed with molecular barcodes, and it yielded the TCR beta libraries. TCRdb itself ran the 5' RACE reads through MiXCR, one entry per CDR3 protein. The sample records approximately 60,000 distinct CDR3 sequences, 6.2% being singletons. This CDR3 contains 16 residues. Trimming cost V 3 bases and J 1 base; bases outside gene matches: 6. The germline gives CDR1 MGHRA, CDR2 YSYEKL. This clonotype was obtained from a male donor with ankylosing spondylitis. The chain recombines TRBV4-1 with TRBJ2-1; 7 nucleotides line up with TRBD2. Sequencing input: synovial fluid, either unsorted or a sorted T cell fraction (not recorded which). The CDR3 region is CASSQGEGISYNEQFF. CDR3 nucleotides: TGCGCCAGCAGCCAGGGGGAGGGGATATCCTACAATGAGCAGTTCTTC.